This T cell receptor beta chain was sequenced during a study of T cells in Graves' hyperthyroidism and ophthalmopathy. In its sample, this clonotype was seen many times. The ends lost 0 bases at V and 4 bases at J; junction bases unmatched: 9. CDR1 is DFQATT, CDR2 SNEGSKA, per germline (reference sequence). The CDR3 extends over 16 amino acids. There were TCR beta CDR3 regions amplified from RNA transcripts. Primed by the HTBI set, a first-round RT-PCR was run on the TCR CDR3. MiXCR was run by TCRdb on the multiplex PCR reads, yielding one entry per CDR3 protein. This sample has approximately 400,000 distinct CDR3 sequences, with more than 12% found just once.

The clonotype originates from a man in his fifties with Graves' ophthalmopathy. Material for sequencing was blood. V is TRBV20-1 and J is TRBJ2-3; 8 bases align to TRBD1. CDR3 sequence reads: CSARDLARGHSDTQYF. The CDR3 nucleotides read TGCAGTGCTAGAGATCTTGCCAGGGGGCATTCAGATACGCAGTATTTT.